The 30 T cell receptor beta chains below all came from one sample that was sequenced in a study of cytomegalovirus exposure and HLA in healthy donors. Use of 60 Vbeta and 13 Jbeta primers characterized the PCR. TCRdb keeps only in-frame clones here, not all; method: immunoSEQ multiplex PCR. The sample has about 160,000 clones; roughly 77% are singletons. Sequences were obtained from PBMCs. These receptors were collected from a young woman in good health and CMV-seronegative.

The chain has TRBV14 and TRBJ2-1; 7 nucleotides align to TRBD1. Germline-derived CDR1 and CDR2 are SGHDN and FVKESK. Losses at the gene ends were 5 bases for V and 7 bases for J; bases not matched to a gene: 11. The CDR3 is made up of 15 amino acids. CDR3 amino acids: CASSKAQGQTNEQFF. The CDR3 nucleotides read TGTGCCAGCAGCAAGGCCCAGGGACAGACTAATGAGCAGTTCTTC. The full variable domain, in which reference TRBV14 and TRBJ2-1 provide the parts outside the CDR3, is EAGVTQFPSHSVIEKGQTVTLRCDPISGHDNLYWYRRVMGKEIKFLLHFVKESKQDESGMPNNRFLAERTGGTYSTLKVQPAELEDSGVYFCASSKAQGQTNEQFFGPGTRLTVL.

This chain joins TRBV6-4 and TRBJ2-7; 7 bases match TRBD1. After removal of 2 bases from V and 1 base from J, the junction contained 8 bases not matched to a gene. The CDR3 is 16 residues long. The germline CDR1 and CDR2 sequences are MRHNA and SNTAGT. The chain's CDR3 is CASSDNPTGVSYEQYF. CDR3 bases: TGTGCCAGCAGTGACAATCCTACAGGGGTGTCCTACGAGCAGTACTTC.

The rearrangement links TRBV10-3 to TRBJ2-7, with a possible D match to TRBD1 (6 bases). The CDR3 totals 14 residues. CDR1 and CDR2 from the germline V gene are ENHRY and SYGVKD. Trimming left V 6 bases short and J 2 bases short, with 14 bases between. The CDR3 DNA is TGTGCCATCAGGAGACAGGTCGGAACCTACGAGCAGTACTTC. Its translation is CAIRRQVGTYEQYF.

This clone appeared once. The chain has TRBV6-5 and TRBJ1-2, with D hard to call. CDR1 is MNHEY, CDR2 SVGAGI, per germline. CDR3 length equals 12 residues. V was cut by 2 bases and J by 4 bases, with 5 bases left in between. This CDR3 reads CASSYNSYGYTF. In DNA, the CDR3 is TGTGCCAGCAGTTACAACAGCTATGGCTACACCTTC.

This chain connects TRBV6-1 to TRBJ2-5; D remains ambiguous. The CDR3 length is 12 residues. Germline CDR1 is MNHNS and CDR2 is SASEGT. V lost 4 bases and J lost 5, with 8 bases in between. CDR3 DNA: TGTGCCAGCAGTGGGGCTGGGGAGACCCAGTACTTC. This translates into CASSGAGETQYF.

The rearrangement links TRBV28 to TRBJ1-5, with TRBD1 identical over 8 bases. J lost 4 bases, V lost 4 bases, and 6 bases had no gene match. In germline, CDR1 is MDHEN, CDR2 SYDVKM. The CDR3 extends over 15 amino acids. CDR3 sequence reads: CASSSLQGENQPQHF. The DNA for the CDR3 is TGTGCCAGCAGTTCCTTACAGGGGGAGAATCAGCCCCAGCATTTT.

The chain recombines TRBV23-1 with TRBJ2-5; 8 nucleotides agree with TRBD2. The last part of the DNA fits TRBJ2-7 better; the J call may be wrong. TRBV23-1 is noted as an ORF with a role that remains uncertain. The CDR3 loop spans 16 amino acids. CDR3 bases: TGCGCCAGCAGTCAATTAAGCGGGGGACTAAGCTACGAGCAGTACTTC. This codes for CASSQLSGGLSYEQYF.

Of note for this clone: Distinct nucleotide sequences in the sample also encode this CDR3. The genes are TRBV6-1 and TRBJ2-7, with 7 positions matching TRBD1. The CDR3 is 14 residues long. Trimming cost V 3 bases and J 2 bases; bases outside gene matches: 4. Germline CDR1 reads MNHNS; CDR2 reads SASEGT. The CDR3 sequence: CASSETGPPYEQYF. CDR3 coding DNA: TGTGCCAGCAGTGAGACAGGGCCTCCCTACGAGCAGTACTTC.

The rearrangement uses TRBV5-4 and TRBJ1-5, with 8 positions matching TRBD1. The CDR3 runs to 15 residues. V shed 0 bases, J shed 6 bases, and the junction held 5 bases outside the gene matches. The germline V gene has CDR1 SGHNT and CDR2 YYREEE (reference sequence). CDR3 in amino acids: CASSLAPGGGQPQHF. In DNA form, the CDR3 reads TGTGCCAGCAGCTTGGCGCCAGGGGGCGGTCAGCCCCAGCATTTT.

The rearrangement joins TRBV4-1 to TRBJ1-4, with unresolved D. The V gene lost 1 base and the J gene lost 0 bases, with 15 bases spanning the gap. The CDR3 is 18 residues long. Germline V gene lookup returns CDR1 MGHRA and CDR2 YSYEKL. The CDR3 nucleotides are TGCGCCAGCAGCCAAGTGCAGCTCACTATTGCAACTAATGAAAAACTGTTTTTT. Protein product: CASSQVQLTIATNEKLFF.

The rearrangement joins TRBV7-9 to TRBJ1-3, with D unresolved. The CDR3 totals 15 residues. Germline V gene sequence: CDR1 SEHNR, CDR2 FQNEAQ (reference sequence). V lost 3 bases and J lost 0, with 9 bases in between. The CDR3 DNA is TGTGCCAGCAGCTTCGACTTGATCTCTGGAAACACCATATATTTT. It encodes CASSFDLISGNTIYF.

V and J are TRBV6-1 and TRBJ1-1; D not certain. V was clipped by 0 bases and J by 0 bases, with 14 bases between them. The germline V gene has CDR1 MNHNS and CDR2 SASEGT. The CDR3 totals 17 residues. CDR3 nucleotides: TGTGCCAGCAGTGAAGCGCCCCCCTTGGCGGTGAACACTGAAGCTTTCTTT. Translating it yields CASSEAPPLAVNTEAFF.

The V and J genes are TRBV5-4 and TRBJ2-7; 8 bases fit TRBD2. The length of the CDR3 is 16 residues. CDR1 is SGHNT and CDR2 is YYREEE in the germline V gene (reference sequence). With 2 bases clipped from V and 3 bases from J, the junction kept 10 bases outside the gene matches. In DNA, the CDR3 is TGTGCCAGCAGCTTAGTAGGGAGCGGGGGTATCTACGAGCAGTACTTC. Translating it yields CASSLVGSGGIYEQYF. Together with reference TRBV5-4 and TRBJ2-7, the CDR3 gives the full variable domain: ETGVTQSPTHLIKTRGQQVTLRCSSQSGHNTVSWYQQALGQGPQFIFQYYREEENGRGNFPPRFSGLQFPNYSSELNVNALELDDSALYLCASSLVGSGGIYEQYFGPGTRLTVT.

In this sample, this clone turned up once. The V call is TRBV6-1, the J call TRBJ2-1; 9 nucleotides align to TRBD2. The CDR3 loop spans 16 amino acids. CDR1 MNHNS and CDR2 SASEGT come from the germline V gene. Trimming removed 0 bases from V and 5 bases from J; junction bases left unmatched: 5. CDR3 coding DNA: TGTGCCAGCAGTGAAGCGCCGGGCGGGGGGGACAATGAGCAGTTCTTC. This gives the protein CASSEAPGGGDNEQFF.

CDR3 region: CASSLFGTGTGELFF. The CDR3, as DNA: TGTGCCAGCAGCTTGTTCGGGACAGGGACCGGGGAGCTGTTTTTT. This chain connects TRBV5-4 to TRBJ2-2; 9 bases agree with TRBD1. Trimming cost V 1 base and J 5 bases; bases outside gene matches: 3. CDR1 SGHNT and CDR2 YYREEE come from the germline V gene (reference sequence). This CDR3 is 15 amino acids long.

The genes are TRBV7-2 and TRBJ1-5; 9 bases agree with TRBD1. This CDR3 contains 15 residues. Trimming took 2 bases from V and 6 from J; bases not matched to a gene: 5. Germline-derived CDR1 and CDR2 are SGHTA and FQGNSA. DNA of the CDR3: TGTGCCAGCAGCTTAAGACAGGGGGAGGGTCAGCCCCAGCATTTT. Translating it yields CASSLRQGEGQPQHF. The complete variable domain, with remaining parts taken from reference TRBV7-2 and TRBJ1-5, reads GAGVSQSPSNKVTEKGKDVELRCDPISGHTALYWYRQSLGQGLEFLIYFQGNSAPDKSGLPSDRFSAERTGGSVSTLTIQRTQQEDSAVYLCASSLRQGEGQPQHFGDGTRLSIL.

This clone has more than one count but fewer than ten. The rearrangement joins TRBV2 to TRBJ2-2; weak D call: TRBD2 (6 bases). CDR1 SNHLY and CDR2 FYNNEI come from the germline V gene. CDR3 length: 17 amino acids. The ends were cut back, 1 base at V and 5 bases at J, with 17 bases in the middle. Written as DNA, the CDR3 is TGTGCCAGCAGTGAAGTGTCGGGACTCCTGAGTACCGGGGAGCTGTTTTTT. Protein product: CASSEVSGLLSTGELFF. The full variable domain, its missing parts supplied by reference TRBV2 and TRBJ2-2, is EPEVTQTPSHQVTQMGQEVILRCVPISNHLYFYWYRQILGQKVEFLVSFYNNEISEKSEIFDDQFSVERPDGSNFTLKIRSTKLEDSAMYFCASSEVSGLLSTGELFFGEGSRLTVL.

This chain joins TRBV16 and TRBJ1-5; no firm D call. The length of the CDR3 is 12 residues. Germline CDR1 is KGHSY and CDR2 is FQNENV. Trimming removed 3 bases at V and 11 bases at J, with 11 bases between. CDR3 sequence (DNA): TGTGCCAGCAGCCATCAGCCGCAGGCCCAGCATTTT. Amino acid sequence: CASSHQPQAQHF.

The chain is built from TRBV6-4 and TRBJ2-2; possibly TRBD1 for D (5 bases). CDR3 length: 14 amino acids. Trimming cost V 2 bases and J 3 bases, with 7 bases left between them. Germline CDR1 MRHNA, CDR2 SNTAGT. CDR3 protein: CASSDRGDTGELFF. CDR3 DNA: TGTGCCAGCAGTGACAGGGGCGACACCGGGGAGCTGTTTTTT.

This chain joins TRBV18 and TRBJ1-3; 7 positions match TRBD1. The V segment lost 8 bases and the J segment 0 bases; nucleotides outside the gene matches: 4. The CDR3 covers 14 residues. Germline V lookup: CDR1 KGHSH, CDR2 LQKENI. CDR3 nucleotides: TGTGCCAGCCAAGGGACAGACTCTGGAAACACCATATATTTT. This encodes CASQGTDSGNTIYF.

This clone was found once. This sequence joins TRBV2 and TRBJ2-7; D might be TRBD2 (5 bases). Germline lookup yields CDR1 SNHLY and CDR2 FYNNEI. CDR3 length: 16 amino acids. Deletions cut 8 bases from V and 5 bases from J, with 25 bases between. The CDR3 sequence is CASQLARRYLSDEQYF. CDR3 DNA sequence: TGTGCCAGCCAGCTGGCAAGGAGGTATCTATCGGACGAGCAGTACTTC.

This clone was seen once. The chain combines TRBV2 with TRBJ2-5, with D tentatively TRBD1 (6 bases). The J call may not be correct, given that the DNA end is closer to TRBJ2-7. This CDR3 has 19 amino acids. Germline CDR1 reads SNHLY; CDR2 reads FYNNEI. The CDR3 here is CASSDSSRTVSKHPYEQYF. The CDR3 coding sequence is TGTGCCAGCAGTGATAGTAGTAGGACAGTCTCAAAGCACCCCTACGAGCAGTACTTC.

V usage is TRBV5-1 and J usage is TRBJ2-5, with 11 bases fitting TRBD2. V shed 0 bases and J 2 bases; nucleotides not matched to a gene: 3. Germline V gene sequence: CDR1 SGHRS, CDR2 YFSETQ. The CDR3 covers 16 residues. CDR3 amino acids: CASSLGGTSGQETQYF. The CDR3 DNA sequence: TGCGCCAGCAGCTTGGGGGGGACTAGCGGACAAGAGACCCAGTACTTC.

The chain has TRBV12-1 and TRBJ2-6; the DNA was not compared with TRBD1, the D call given in the table. TRBV12-1 is a recognized pseudogene. The CDR3 is 19 amino acids. CDR3 coding DNA: TGTGCCAGCAGCTTTGCGGGACAGGGTAAAGGTACTGGGGCCAACGTCCTGACTTTC. This sequence encodes CASSFAGQGKGTGANVLTF.

The rearrangement links TRBV29-1 to TRBJ2-5, with 8 bases aligning to TRBD2. The CDR3 loop spans 11 amino acids. Per germline, CDR1 SQVTM and CDR2 ANQGSEA. V was pared by 6 bases and J by 5 bases, with 2 bases of the junction left unmatched. The CDR3, as DNA: TGCAGCGTGAGACTAGCGGAGACCCAGTACTTC. Protein: CSVRLAETQYF.

This chain uses TRBV7-9 with TRBJ2-5, with TRBD1 as a possible D gene (6 bases). From germline, CDR1 is SEHNR and CDR2 FQNEAQ (reference sequence). The CDR3 covers 13 residues. Trimming stripped 5 bases from V and 4 bases from J, with 11 bases between. CDR3 nucleotide sequence: TGTGCCAGCAGCCAACAGGGTGCAGAGACCCAGTACTTC. Residues: CASSQQGAETQYF.

The V gene is TRBV29-1, the J gene TRBJ1-1; TRBD1 agrees at 8 bases. The CDR3 has 12 residues. Trimming removed 6 bases from V and 4 bases from J; junction bases left unmatched: 4. The germline gives CDR1 SQVTM, CDR2 ANQGSEA. The CDR3 coding sequence is TGCAGCGTCGCCGGGACAGGCACTGAAGCTTTCTTT. This gives the protein CSVAGTGTEAFF.

The DNA for the CDR3 is TGTGCCAGCAGCTTAACAGGGCTCGATGGAAACACCATATATTTT. It yields the protein CASSLTGLDGNTIYF. V usage is TRBV11-2 and J usage is TRBJ1-3; D is perhaps TRBD1 (6 bases). This CDR3 has 15 amino acids. Germline V gene data show CDR1 as SGHAT and CDR2 as FQNNGV. Trimming pared 2 bases from V and 3 bases from J, leaving 11 bases between.

This chain uses TRBV9 with TRBJ1-4; TRBD1 agrees at 8 bases. The length of the CDR3 is 15 residues. Looked up from germline, CDR1 is SGDLS and CDR2 is YYNGEE. The trim removed 0 bases at V and 8 bases at J, leaving 6 bases unmatched. The CDR3 loop is CASSVEGRGPEKLFF. CDR3 bases: TGTGCCAGCAGCGTAGAAGGCAGGGGGCCGGAAAAACTGTTTTTT.

The genes are TRBV7-6 and TRBJ1-1; D uncertain. Between the trimmed V and J ends, which lost 1 base and 2 bases, there was a span of 11 bases. Per the germline V gene, CDR1 is SGHVS and CDR2 is FNYEAQ. The CDR3 length is 15 residues. The CDR3 DNA reads as TGTGCCAGCAGCTTAGGGGCAGGATTAAACACTGAAGCTTTCTTT. Encoded protein: CASSLGAGLNTEAFF.